Following are 11 T cell receptor beta chains from one sample sequenced in a study of T cells expressing NK-cell markers. TCRdb re-called the 5' RACE reads and gives one entry per CDR3 protein, without DNA. The clone table shows under 200,000 distinct CDR3 sequences, with the ten largest holding 18%. Input material: blood T cells: a sorted CD56 or NKG2C T cell subset, CD4+ or CD8+ T cells, or bulk PBMC T cells (not recorded which). All receptors come from a woman aged 18 to 69 in good health.

This chain links TRBV5-8 with TRBJ1-5. The CDR3 is 12 residues long. The germline gives CDR1 SGHTS, CDR2 YDEGEE. The CDR3 loop reads CASSPFNQPQHF.

The genes are TRBV18 and TRBJ1-6; no DNA is available, so the TRBD1 call from TCRdb remains unchecked. CDR1 is KGHSH, CDR2 LQKENI, per germline. The CDR3 is 15 residues long. The CDR3 loop is CASSPGGNLNSPLHF.

The rearrangement uses TRBV7-3 and TRBJ2-1; TCRdb proposes TRBD2, but this gene call is untestable without DNA. The CDR3 contains 15 residues. CDR1 is SGHTA and CDR2 is FQGTGA in the germline V gene. The CDR3 sequence: CASSLMLAGKNEQFF.

The rearrangement uses TRBV20-1 and TRBJ2-2; the TCRdb call, TRBD2, lacks DNA for checking. Germline V gene data show CDR1 as DFQATT and CDR2 as SNEGSKA (reference sequence). The CDR3 consists of 15 residues. The CDR3 spells CSARDYRGHTGELFF.

J is TRBJ2-3 and V is TRBV12-3 or TRBV12-4; the TRBD2 assignment by TCRdb is unverifiable without DNA. The CDR3 loop spans 15 amino acids. The CDR3 loop reads CASSLTSGSGSTQYF.

The genes are TRBV15 and TRBJ2-2; TCRdb picks TRBD1, but there is no DNA to check that call. Per the germline V gene, CDR1 is LNHNV and CDR2 is YYDKDF (reference sequence). The CDR3 runs 16 residues. This CDR3 is CATSRDRALDTGELFF.

The genes are TRBV4-1 and TRBJ1-4. The CDR3 covers 19 residues. The germline gives CDR1 MGHRA, CDR2 YSYEKL. CDR3 region: CASSQWFGRTGGANEKLFF.

The chain combines TRBV4-1 with TRBJ1-2. Per the germline V gene, CDR1 is MGHRA and CDR2 is YSYEKL. This CDR3 comprises 16 residues. The CDR3 spells CASSQDWSAYNYGYTF.

The CDR3 protein is CASSYRTGYEQYF. The chain combines TRBV2 with TRBJ2-7; TCRdb selects TRBD1, and the lack of DNA leaves this call unchecked. The CDR3 runs to 13 residues. CDR1 and CDR2 (germline): SNHLY, FYNNEI.

This chain uses TRBV2 with TRBJ2-2; there is no DNA to check the TCRdb D call of TRBD2. This CDR3 has 16 residues. CDR1 and CDR2 (germline): SNHLY, FYNNEI. The CDR3 loop is CASSEVSGKVTGELFF. The full variable domain, rest sourced from reference TRBV2 and TRBJ2-2, is EPEVTQTPSHQVTQMGQEVILRCVPISNHLYFYWYRQILGQKVEFLVSFYNNEISEKSEIFDDQFSVERPDGSNFTLKIRSTKLEDSAMYFCASSEVSGKVTGELFFGEGSRLTVL.

This chain joins TRBV13 and TRBJ1-2. The length of the CDR3 is 13 residues. The V gene's germline CDR1 is PRHDT and CDR2 FYEKMQ (reference sequence). CDR3 loop: CASSFQVNYGYTF.